This TCR beta chain originates from a study of T-cell reconstitution after alpha-beta-depleted transplantation in children. Whole-study results and caveats: The high TCRbeta diversity at day 60 in some patients came from surviving recipient T cells and thymic progenitors. Diversity and T-cell counts at one year after transplant derived mostly from new T cells. About two months after transplant, alpha-beta T cells reportedly came from several hundred expanded graft clones.

This clonotype has a count of ten or more. Its antigen is not identified. For TCRbeta, the library was prepared with unique molecular identifiers. TCRdb re-analysed the PCR reads in MiXCR, keeping a single row per CDR3 protein. The table lists about 300,000 distinct CDR3 sequences, nearly 8% of them singletons, with around 9.8% in the top ten. Per germline, CDR1 LGHNA and CDR2 YNFKEQ. The CDR3 runs 14 residues. The V end was cut by 0 bases, the J end by 0 bases, with 6 bases between. The material was peripheral blood, obtained 360 days after TCRalphabeta/CD19-depleted stem cell transplant. The gene calls are TRBV4-2 and TRBJ2-7, with D hard to call. The receptor's source is a female patient younger than 10 who had a stem cell transplant for Fanconi anemia, so the T cells may come from the graft donor. CDR3 nucleotides: TGTGCCAGCAGCCAAGAGCGGAGCTCCTACGAGCAGTACTTC. Residues: CASSQERSSYEQYF.